The clone carrying this TCR beta chain came up a few times. The participants were between about 18 and 90 years old and came from roughly 25 US areas. Grouping used clinical history reported by participants in a survey and questionnaire. The data were taken from a study of blood T cell repertoires in COVID-19. At the level of the study: From the United States, Italy and Spain came samples of acute and convalescent COVID-19. The analysed material was cDNA or gDNA that came from T cells, B-cell-depleted T cells, or PBMCs.

The repertoire was sequenced with immunoSEQ multiplex PCR; TCRdb's copy has only in-frame clones and lacks some. The table records 200,000 or so clones, 84% of them present only once. This sequence originates from a man aged 35-49 years who had recovered from COVID-19. Sequences were obtained from PBMCs or T cells enriched from blood (not recorded which).

The CDR3 loop reads CASSPGTGNTEAFF. CDR3 DNA: TGTGCCAGCTCACCAGGTACAGGGAACACTGAAGCTTTCTTT. The chain joins TRBV18 to TRBJ1-1; D possibly corresponds to TRBD1 (5 bases). CDR1 and CDR2 from the germline V gene are KGHSH and LQKENI. The CDR3 is 14 residues long. The ends were cut back, 2 bases at V and 1 base at J, with 8 bases in the middle.